This T cell receptor (beta chain) emerged from a study of shared clonotypes between healthy human individuals. Study overall: The study used three CD4 naive, three CD4 memory, two CD8 naive and one CD8 memory plate per donor.

The study's findings and limits: Specimens sampled were limited to blood, with tissue repertoires likely differing.

The CDR3 extends over 13 amino acids. V dropped 4 bases and J dropped 2 bases, with 8 bases sitting between them. Germline CDR1 ENHRY, CDR2 SYGVKD. TCRdb's table, derived via immunoSEQ multiplex PCR, lists solely in-frame clones and lacks some. The sample consists of under 2,500,000 clones, under 97% of them appearing once. Comments on this clone: Its antigen remains unknown.

The TCR sequence derives from a man between 18 and 29 years old in good health. The chain carries TRBV10-3 and TRBJ2-5, with D possibly matching TRBD1 (5 bases). The sequenced sample consisted of naive CD4+ T cells sorted from blood. Subset of the sample: CD45RA+ positively selected. CDR3 DNA sequence: TGTGCCATCAGTGCTCGGACACAAGAGACCCAGTACTTC. This sequence encodes CAISARTQETQYF.